Sequencing of this T cell receptor beta chain was carried out in a study of blood T cells in healthy people across ages. The ends were cut back, 6 bases at V and 5 bases at J, with 16 bases in the middle. The CDR3 is made up of 14 amino acids. Combining a sample-barcoded 5' primer with a J-beta primer mix, a second PCR ran for about 6 to 11 cycles. TCRdb analysed the 5' RACE reads with MiXCR anew, one entry per CDR3 protein. The table includes approximately 350,000 distinct CDR3 sequences, more than 45% detected once. The specimen sequenced was blood. The rearrangement uses TRBV12-3 or TRBV12-4 and TRBJ2-5; no definite D call. The TCR comes from a man aged 55 to 70 in good health. CDR3 nucleotides: TGTGCCAGCAGAGAATCGACTCCTCCGGAGACCCAGTACTTC. Translating gives CASRESTPPETQYF.